The 32 T cell receptor beta chains listed next were all sequenced from one sample in a study of blood T cell repertoires in COVID-19. Assay used: immunoSEQ multiplex PCR; TCRdb lists only in-frame clones, some missing. The sample shows about 70,000 clones, under 95% of them seen only once. Material: peripheral blood. Receptors were obtained from a human donor in a cohort sampled during active COVID-19.

The chain is built from TRBV18 and TRBJ2-7; 10 nucleotides align to TRBD1. The V and J ends lost 3 bases and 1 base, in that order; junction bases with no gene match: 6. Germline loops: CDR1 KGHSH, CDR2 LQKENI. The length of the CDR3 is 16 residues. The CDR3 DNA is TGTGCCAGCTCACCTACCCGGGACAGGGGATCCTACGAGCAGTACTTC. Translating gives CASSPTRDRGSYEQYF.

The rearrangement uses TRBV19 and TRBJ2-5; 9 bases match TRBD2. This CDR3 comprises 14 residues. V dropped 1 base and J dropped 5; count of bases not matched to a gene: 2. Germline V gene sequence: CDR1 LNHDA, CDR2 SQIVND (reference sequence). This chain's CDR3 is CASSIVAGEETQYF. CDR3 nucleotides: TGTGCCAGTAGTATAGTAGCGGGAGAGGAGACCCAGTACTTC.

The CDR3 loop is CAWSVQGANIQYF. CDR3 in DNA: TGTGCCTGGAGTGTACAGGGGGCGAACATTCAGTACTTC. This rearrangement joins TRBV30 to TRBJ2-4, with 9 nucleotides matching TRBD1. In germline, CDR1 is GTSNPN, CDR2 SVGIG (reference sequence). The CDR3 has 13 residues. The J segment lost 7 bases and the V segment lost 0 bases, leaving 1 base of the junction unmatched.

The V call is TRBV10-3, the J call TRBJ2-1; 13 bases align to TRBD2. Germline V CDR1 and CDR2: ENHRY, SYGVKD. This CDR3 spans 16 amino acids. Trimming removed 8 bases from V and 5 bases from J; junction bases left unmatched: 9. The CDR3 sequence is CAIAPIGTSGNNEQFF. The CDR3 DNA is TGTGCCATCGCCCCAATCGGGACTAGCGGGAACAATGAGCAGTTCTTC.

V and J are TRBV6-7 and TRBJ2-7, with D possibly being TRBD1 (6 bases). TRBV6-7 is labeled an ORF, and its function is uncertain. CDR3 size: 15 residues. Trimming took off 4 bases at V and 2 bases at J, with 15 bases between the two ends. DNA for the CDR3: TGTGCCAGCAGTTCCTCCGGGACACCGACCTACGAGCAGTACTTC. This codes for CASSSSGTPTYEQYF.

The gene calls are TRBV11-2 and TRBJ2-4, with a tentative D call TRBD2 (5 bases). From germline, CDR1 is SGHAT and CDR2 FQNNGV. The CDR3 spans 14 residues. V shed 1 base and J shed 5 bases, with 9 bases lying between them. The DNA for the CDR3 is TGTGCCAGCAGCTTAGTCAGGACTCAAAACATTCAGTACTTC. The encoded protein is CASSLVRTQNIQYF. The variable domain in full, with the rest retrieved from reference TRBV11-2 and TRBJ2-4, is EAGVAQSPRYKIIEKRQSVAFWCNPISGHATLYWYQQILGQGPKLLIQFQNNGVVDDSQLPKDRFSAERLKGVDSTLKIQPAKLEDSAVYLCASSLVRTQNIQYFGAGTRLSVL.

This clone was counted a single time. CDR3 nucleotides: TGTGCCAGCAGGCCGGGACAATCCTACGAGCAGTACTTC. This codes for CASRPGQSYEQYF. The chain joins TRBV28 to TRBJ2-7; D perhaps matches TRBD1 (6 bases). The CDR3 is made up of 13 amino acids. The V gene lost 6 bases and the J gene lost 1 base, with 10 bases spanning the gap. Per germline, CDR1 MDHEN and CDR2 SYDVKM. Full variable domain (missing parts from reference TRBV28 and TRBJ2-7): DVKVTQSSRYLVKRTGEKVFLECVQDMDHENMFWYRQDPGLGLRLIYFSYDVKMKEKGDIPEGYSVSREKKERFSLILESASTNQTSMYLCASRPGQSYEQYFGPGTRLTVT.

This CDR3 reads CASRADRTGANVLTF. The CDR3 coding sequence is TGTGCCAGCAGGGCGGACAGGACTGGGGCCAACGTCCTGACTTTC. V gene TRBV2 combines with J gene TRBJ2-6; 7 bases agree with TRBD1. Germline lookup yields CDR1 SNHLY and CDR2 FYNNEI. The CDR3 covers 15 residues. V dropped 6 bases and J dropped 2; count of bases not matched to a gene: 4.

The chain employs TRBV10-3 and TRBJ1-4; a possible D gene is TRBD1 (6 bases). V was trimmed by 5 bases and J by 9 bases, leaving 13 bases between them. Per the germline V gene, CDR1 is ENHRY and CDR2 is SYGVKD. CDR3 length equals 13 residues. The CDR3 spells CAISPAGGQKLFF. CDR3 nucleotide sequence: TGTGCCATCAGTCCGGCCGGGGGGCAAAAACTGTTTTTT.

The V gene is TRBV28, the J gene TRBJ1-5; 9 nucleotides match TRBD1. The germline V gene has CDR1 MDHEN and CDR2 SYDVKM. CDR3 length: 14 residues. V shed 6 bases, J shed 6 bases, and the junction held 6 bases outside the gene matches. CDR3 in DNA: TGTGCCAGCAGCCCCCTGACAGGGGGTCAGCCCCAGCATTTT. Translated, it gives CASSPLTGGQPQHF.

This clone is labeled medium-sized (0.01 to 0.1%). The chain employs TRBV3-1 (or the pseudogene TRBV3-2) and TRBJ2-7; 10 bases agree with TRBD2. The CDR3 consists of 18 residues. V gave up 4 bases and J gave up 1 base; unmatched junction bases: 13. Germline V gene sequence: CDR1 LGHDT, CDR2 YNNKEL (reference sequence). CDR3 region: CASSRKSPSLAGSYEQYF. In DNA form, the CDR3 reads TGTGCCAGCAGCCGTAAAAGTCCGTCACTAGCGGGATCCTACGAGCAGTACTTC.

The chain combines TRBV11-3 with TRBJ2-3; D is perhaps TRBD1 (6 bases). V lost 5 bases and J lost 1, with 10 bases in between. The CDR3 is made up of 14 amino acids. Germline V gene sequence: CDR1 SGHNT, CDR2 YENEEA. CDR3 nucleotides: TGTGCCAGCAGCCGCAGGGGTGGCACAGATACGCAGTATTTT. This translates into CASSRRGGTDTQYF.

The chain is built from TRBV6-5 and TRBJ2-5, with TRBD1 matching 7 bases. The V segment lost 6 bases and the J segment 5 bases; nucleotides outside the gene matches: 9. The germline CDR1 and CDR2 sequences are MNHEY and SVGAGI. The CDR3 length is 14 residues. The CDR3 sequence is CASSPAAGGETQYF. In DNA form, the CDR3 reads TGTGCCAGCAGCCCAGCCGCAGGGGGTGAGACCCAGTACTTC.

V usage is TRBV7-2 and J usage is TRBJ2-1; TRBD2 matches at 10 bases. Per the germline V gene, CDR1 is SGHTA and CDR2 is FQGNSA. The CDR3 contains 16 residues. The J segment lost 9 bases and the V segment lost 0 bases, leaving 8 bases of the junction unmatched. For the CDR3, the DNA is TGTGCCAGCAGCTTAGCCGGGACTAGCGAGAACGTTGAGCAGTTCTTC. The encoded protein is CASSLAGTSENVEQFF.

This clone was seen only a few times. The DNA for the CDR3 is TGTGCCAGCAGCGTAGCTCCCTCCCGTACAGGGCCTGGAAACACCATATATTTT. Translated, it gives CASSVAPSRTGPGNTIYF. The V call is TRBV9, the J call TRBJ1-3; D is possibly TRBD1 (6 bases). Germline loops: CDR1 SGDLS, CDR2 YYNGEE. V shed 0 bases and J shed 2 bases, with 18 bases lying between them. CDR3 length: 18 residues.

The genes are TRBV11-2 and TRBJ2-7; 10 bases fit TRBD2. The CDR3 is 15 residues long. Trimming cost V 5 bases and J 2 bases; bases outside gene matches: 6. Per germline, CDR1 SGHAT and CDR2 FQNNGV. CDR3 bases: TGTGCCAGCAGCGGAGGACTAGCGGAGACCTACGAGCAGTACTTC. Protein sequence: CASSGGLAETYEQYF. The full variable domain, its missing parts supplied by reference TRBV11-2 and TRBJ2-7, is EAGVAQSPRYKIIEKRQSVAFWCNPISGHATLYWYQQILGQGPKLLIQFQNNGVVDDSQLPKDRFSAERLKGVDSTLKIQPAKLEDSAVYLCASSGGLAETYEQYFGPGTRLTVT.

Only one count was recorded for this clone. The V gene is TRBV9, the J gene TRBJ2-1, with D possibly being TRBD2 (5 bases). There are 15 residues in the CDR3. CDR1 is SGDLS, CDR2 YYNGEE, per germline. The germline V and J ends were trimmed by 4 bases and 7 bases, with 18 bases remaining between them. CDR3 DNA sequence: TGTGCCAGCAGCCCGGGGAATCTTGAACTGAATGAGCAGTTCTTC. Translated: CASSPGNLELNEQFF.

The chain couples TRBV12-3 or TRBV12-4 to TRBJ2-7, with TRBD2 matching over 9 bases. Trimming removed 7 bases from V and 6 bases from J; junction bases left unmatched: 1. The CDR3 runs to 11 residues. CDR3 DNA: TGTGCCAGCAAAGCGGGAGGCGAGCAGTACTTC. Amino acids: CASKAGGEQYF.

This chain connects TRBV3-1 (or the pseudogene TRBV3-2) to TRBJ1-1; D is undetermined. The V end was cut by 7 bases, the J end by 8 bases, with 17 bases between. Germline V lookup: CDR1 LGHDT, CDR2 YNNKEL (reference sequence). The CDR3 is made up of 13 amino acids. The CDR3 DNA reads TGTGCCAGCACCGCTGCCAGGTTCCCCGAAGCTTTCTTT. Its protein is CASTAARFPEAFF.

CDR3 loop: CASSLGGAGDTQYF. In DNA form, the CDR3 reads TGTGCCAGCAGCTTGGGGGGGGCAGGGGATACGCAGTATTTT. The chain carries TRBV7-2 and TRBJ2-3; tentative D call: TRBD2 (7 bases). V lost 3 bases, J lost 6 bases, and 13 bases lay in between. Per germline, CDR1 SGHTA and CDR2 FQGNSA. The CDR3 sequence is 14 residues long.

The chain couples TRBV18 to TRBJ2-3; D is ambiguous. The CDR3 spans 14 residues. Germline V lookup: CDR1 KGHSH, CDR2 LQKENI. V was cut by 5 bases and J by 1 base, with 10 bases left in between. CDR3 amino acids: CASSANRGTDTQYF. DNA for the CDR3: TGTGCCAGCTCAGCCAACAGAGGCACAGATACGCAGTATTTT.

The chain couples TRBV12-5 to TRBJ2-3; possibly TRBD2 for D (5 bases). This CDR3 has 13 residues. CDR1 LGHNT and CDR2 FRNRAP come from the germline V gene. Trimming pared 0 bases from V and 4 bases from J, leaving 5 bases between. The CDR3 DNA follows: TGTGCTAGTGGTTTGGTCGGGGCAGATACGCAGTATTTT. It yields the protein CASGLVGADTQYF.

This clone was seen once. DNA of the CDR3: TGCATCATGACTAGCGGGAGAGGAGAGACCCAGTACTTC. Translated: CIMTSGRGETQYF. This chain uses TRBV29-1 with TRBJ2-5; 12 bases map to TRBD2. The CDR3 has 13 residues. Germline values: CDR1 SQVTM, CDR2 ANQGSEA.

In this sample, this clone turned up once. This sequence joins TRBV7-3 and TRBJ2-3; TRBD1 aligns across 11 bases. Germline lookup yields CDR1 SGHTA and CDR2 FQGTGA. Trimming at V came to 3 bases and at J to 4 bases, leaving 3 bases not matched to a gene. The CDR3 is 15 residues long. CDR3 nucleotide sequence: TGTGCCAGCAGCTTGGACAGGGGGCTAGCAGATACGCAGTATTTT. It codes for CASSLDRGLADTQYF.

The chain employs TRBV24-1 and TRBJ2-2; 7 bases are a match to TRBD2. After removal of 8 bases from V and 5 bases from J, the junction contained 4 bases not matched to a gene. The CDR3 sequence is 13 residues long. Looked up from germline, CDR1 is KGHDR and CDR2 is SFDVKD. The CDR3 nucleotides read TGTGCCACCATGAATAGCGGGACCGGGGAGCTGTTTTTT. Translating gives CATMNSGTGELFF.

The chain combines TRBV4-1 with TRBJ2-6; no reliable D call. Trimming removed 0 bases at V and 0 bases at J, with 12 bases between. Germline CDR1 reads MGHRA; CDR2 reads YSYEKL. This CDR3 spans 18 amino acids. In DNA form, the CDR3 reads TGCGCCAGCAGCCAAGATACTTCTCTTAGCTCTGGGGCCAACGTCCTGACTTTC. Translating gives CASSQDTSLSSGANVLTF.

This chain joins TRBV28 and TRBJ2-5; 8 nucleotides align to TRBD1. The V segment lost 4 bases and the J segment 2 bases; nucleotides outside the gene matches: 3. Germline V gene sequence: CDR1 MDHEN, CDR2 SYDVKM. The CDR3 is 14 residues long. CDR3 bases: TGTGCCAGCAGTTCCGGGACAGGACAAGAGACCCAGTACTTC. It yields the protein CASSSGTGQETQYF.

The V and J genes are TRBV5-6 and TRBJ2-7, with D uncertain. This CDR3 contains 14 residues. V lost 3 bases, J lost 5 bases, and 15 bases lay in between. Germline V gives CDR1 SGHDT, CDR2 YYEEEE. As DNA, the CDR3 is TGTGCCAGCAGCTACCAATCGTACAGAAACGAGCAGTACTTC. It specifies CASSYQSYRNEQYF.

The chain uses TRBV7-3 and TRBJ2-7, with D possibly TRBD2 on 7 matching bases. The CDR3 runs to 14 residues. The V gene's germline CDR1 is SGHTA and CDR2 FQGTGA. V was shortened by 2 bases and J by 5 bases, with 13 bases between the two germline ends. The CDR3 protein is CASSLLGGPDEQYF. The CDR3 DNA follows: TGTGCCAGCAGCTTACTCGGGGGGCCGGACGAGCAGTACTTC.

The genes are TRBV7-2 and TRBJ2-3; 8 bases are shared with TRBD1. Germline-derived CDR1 and CDR2 are SGHTA and FQGNSA. J lost 3 bases, V lost 5 bases, and 10 bases had no gene match. The CDR3 length is 16 residues. For the CDR3, the DNA is TGTGCCAGCAGCCTCGGACAGGGCGGGGAAACAGATACGCAGTATTTT. Its protein product is CASSLGQGGETDTQYF.

The DNA for the CDR3 is TGTGCCAGCAGTTTATCCCGCCTGACAGGGCTAGAACATAGCAATCAGCCCCAGCATTTT. Encoded protein: CASSLSRLTGLEHSNQPQHF. The chain has TRBV6-2 or TRBV6-3 and TRBJ1-5, with 7 bases identical to TRBD1. Losses at the gene ends were 4 bases for V and 0 bases for J; bases not matched to a gene: 18. The germline V gene has CDR1 MNHEY and CDR2 SVGEGT. The CDR3 contains 20 residues.

In nucleotides, the CDR3 is TGTGCCAGCAGCCAGGCTCGACAGGGGTTAAACATTCAGTACTTC. Its protein is CASSQARQGLNIQYF. The chain recombines TRBV4-2 with TRBJ2-4; 8 positions match TRBD1. The CDR3 is made up of 15 amino acids. CDR1 and CDR2 (germline): LGHNA, YNFKEQ. V gave up 3 bases and J gave up 6 bases; unmatched junction bases: 7.